Listed here is a single TCR beta chain. Symptom resolution, clearance, or two negative PCRs marked the recovered donors of Cohort 3. The data were taken from a study of blood T cell repertoires in COVID-19. Study-wide background: Sources were T cells, B-cell-depleted T cells, or PBMCs; the material itself was cDNA or gDNA.

The protocol was immunoSEQ multiplex PCR, while the TCRdb copy is restricted to in-frame clones and leaves out a portion. The sample has approximately 490,000 clones, about nine tenths seen once. Deletions cut 6 bases from V and 0 bases from J, with 17 bases between. The CDR3 has 16 amino acids. CDR1 and CDR2 (germline): LNHDA, SQIVND (reference sequence). Sequencing was done on a sample of PBMCs or T cells enriched from blood (not recorded which). The clonotype originates from a woman between 18 and 29 years old who had recovered from COVID-19. The V call is TRBV19, the J call TRBJ1-2; D not resolved. This CDR3 is CASSQLSTVANYGYTF. CDR3 nucleotide sequence: TGTGCCAGTAGCCAGTTATCCACAGTAGCTAACTATGGCTACACCTTC.